The subject of this entry is one T cell receptor beta chain. Its antigen remains unidentified. No much larger clone exists at a distance of one base, and base qualities are not known. This sample was taken from a study of radiation and T cells in renal cell carcinoma (dated by TCRdb to between 2020 and 2021). Background on the whole study: Samples were obtained from a clinical trial, in which 15 Gy stereotactic body radiation therapy was delivered to primary renal cell carcinomas and nephrectomy was performed 4 weeks later. TCR beta sequencing covered around 50 samples in total, comprising around 26 tumors and about 27 peripheral blood samples. Across all 55 or so samples, 4,016,671 unique CDR3 nucleotide sequences, encoding 2,658,974 unique CDR3 amino acid sequences, were identified.

Findings and caveats that apply to the study as a whole: The single-armed trial design could not address effects of radiation dose or scheduling on the TCR repertoire. Tracking of blood repertoire dynamics stopped at less than five weeks after treatment, with no follow-up past that point. In blood, the top tumor clonotypes increased between baseline and 2 weeks post-radiation and then shrank by 4 weeks, which suggests that tumor-resident clones expanded only transiently. Because pretreatment tumor biopsies were not available, the study could not determine whether clonotypes were already present within the tumor at baseline.

Taken with the paper, the label for time point translates to: blood 2 weeks post-SBRT. The treatment or condition label of this sample denotes: 15 Gy SBRT to primary tumor, nephrectomy 4 weeks later. To follow tumor-enriched clonotypes, peripheral blood was collected serially from radiation-treated patients at baseline and again at 2 weeks and 4 weeks after SBRT. Every patient had renal cell carcinoma of clear cell pathology. The QIAamp DNA Blood Mini Kit (Qiagen) was used to prepare genomic DNA for TCR sequencing. Only samples passing all quality control checks were included in the analyses. The immunoSEQ kit was used, according to the manufacturer's recommendations, to generate TCR beta libraries from genomic DNA. To prepare the libraries, a first multiplex PCR with proprietary primers was run, followed by a second PCR that added unique barcodes, and a bead cleanup was done after each round. A positive control reaction and a negative control reaction, both provided in the kit, were run with every batch of samples. The final libraries underwent checking on an Agilent 4200 TapeStation D1000 ScreenTape, volumetric pooling, and quantification by qPCR. Sequencing ran on an Illumina NextSeq500 with a MidOutput 150-cycle cartridge, using 156 Read1 and 15 Index1 cycles with kit custom primers. The pooled library was loaded at roughly 1 pM, and approximately 18% PhiX control was spiked in. Concerning the study's data processing: Vendor-processed data were analyzed in R, with a clonotype defined as all T cells sharing the same CDR3 nucleotide sequence. For clone abundance analyses, frequencies were normalized to the 10,000 most abundant clones per sample. Public T cell clones, which averaged fewer than five per sample, were removed prior to analysis. Tumor-enriched clonotypes and baseline blood-enriched clonotypes were defined as those with an abundance difference of at least 32-fold between compartments. A beta-binomial differential abundance model was applied to find clonotypes that expanded or contracted between blood time points. The Baroni-Urbani and Buser coefficient was used to measure tumor-blood repertoire similarity, and groups were compared with two-tailed Wilcoxon tests in R. Imported from immuneACCESS, the table was reduced by TCRdb to in-frame sequences with V and J called. These copies leave out some clones; in studies compared against another copy, an unresolved V gene accounts for under half, and the cause of the remainder is not known. Clone size and V and J calls were adopted from that table, with D and trimming inferred from the DNA. The sample data list around 60,000 clones, and just over 75% of these were observed just once. Roughly 7.4% of the sample rests with the top ten.

This specimen consisted of blood, obtained from a patient whose treatment included radiotherapy and nephrectomy. The receptor was isolated from a man between 60 and 75 years old with renal cell carcinoma.

The CDR3 region reads CASSGASTDTQYF. The DNA sequence is TGTGCCAGCAGCGGGGCTAGCACAGATACGCAGTATTTT. The chain employs TRBV9 and TRBJ2-3; the D gene is not confidently resolved. Counted from cysteine to phenylalanine, this CDR3 has 13 amino acids. Only the CDR3 DNA stays, 39 bases, in frame from base 1. V lost 3 bases and J lost 0 bases; the stretch between them is 5 bases long. CDR1 and CDR2 were assigned from the germline V gene as SGDLS and YYNGEE.